This TCR beta chain was retrieved from a study of control samples from healthy donors and cancer patients. Trimming cost V 4 bases and J 2 bases, with 12 bases left between them. The germline V gene encodes CDR1 LNHDA and CDR2 SQIVND (reference sequence). The CDR3 is made up of 15 amino acids. Clones were sequenced by immunoSEQ multiplex PCR, and TCRdb holds only the in-frame ones, with some missing. The profile covers about 40,000 clones, with 92% appearing a single time and around 3.6% taken by the ten largest. This chain links TRBV19 with TRBJ1-5, with D possibly TRBD1 on 5 matching bases. Sequences were obtained from blood. The source is a woman aged 45-65 years in good health. The CDR3 bases are TGTGCCAGTAGTAGGGTCCAGGGTGGCAATCAGCCCCAGCATTTT. Translating it yields CASSRVQGGNQPQHF.